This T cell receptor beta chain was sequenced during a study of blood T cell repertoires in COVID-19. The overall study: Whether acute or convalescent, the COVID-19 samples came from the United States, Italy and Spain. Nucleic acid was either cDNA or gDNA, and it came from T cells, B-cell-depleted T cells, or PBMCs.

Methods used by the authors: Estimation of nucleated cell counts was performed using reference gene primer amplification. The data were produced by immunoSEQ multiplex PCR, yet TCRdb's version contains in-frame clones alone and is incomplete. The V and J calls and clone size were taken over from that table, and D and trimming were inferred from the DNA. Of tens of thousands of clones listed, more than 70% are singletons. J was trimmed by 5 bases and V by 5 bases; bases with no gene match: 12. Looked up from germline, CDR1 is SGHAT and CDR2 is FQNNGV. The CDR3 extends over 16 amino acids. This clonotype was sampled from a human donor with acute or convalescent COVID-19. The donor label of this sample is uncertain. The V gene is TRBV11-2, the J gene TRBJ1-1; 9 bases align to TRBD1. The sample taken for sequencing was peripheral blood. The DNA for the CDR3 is TGTGCCAGCAGCCCACTGGGGGACAGGGTCCTTACTGAAGCTTTCTTT. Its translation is CASSPLGDRVLTEAFF.